This T cell receptor beta chain was captured in a study of shared clonotypes between healthy human individuals. General study findings and limits: The sharing of 4.5% to 5% of naive CD4 clonotypes was seen across several donors. Sampling used blood alone; tissue repertoires probably differ.

This CDR3 is 14 amino acids long. With V trimmed by 5 bases and J by 5 bases, 6 bases remained unmatched. CDR1 and CDR2 from the germline V gene are SGHAT and FQNNGV. As for this clone: Its target is unknown.

All donors qualified as healthy HIV-negative adults and had experienced no recent acute infections or vaccinations. Several immunoSEQ plates held equal portions of the genomic DNA taken from each subset. Profiling relied on immunoSEQ multiplex PCR, and the TCRdb table lists in-frame clones only, not all of them. The sample comprises 330,000 or so clones, roughly 70% of which are singletons, and 10% rests with the top ten. The receptor comes from a man in his thirties or forties in good health. The sample taken for sequencing was memory CD4+ T cells sorted from blood. The subset here: CD45RA-negative fraction. The chain combines TRBV11-2 with TRBJ2-5, with 9 bases lining up with TRBD1. The CDR3 reads CASSPTGGQETQYF. DNA for the CDR3: TGTGCCAGCAGCCCGACAGGGGGGCAGGAGACCCAGTACTTC.